This T cell receptor (beta chain) is from a study of cytomegalovirus exposure and HLA in healthy donors. Study-wide results and caveats: TCR beta sequences reportedly predicted the HLA-A and HLA-B alleles of most subjects accurately. Exclusion applied to some V segments, including TRBV6-2 and TRBV6-3, as they were indistinguishable.

PCR was performed using 60 Vbeta and 13 Jbeta primers. TCRdb's copy holds only in-frame clones and misses some; the assay was immunoSEQ multiplex PCR. Of around 140,000 clones detected, 77% appear once; the ten largest clones hold roughly 3.7%. Germline V gene data show CDR1 as MNHNS and CDR2 as SASEGT. V trimming: 4 bases; J trimming: 5 bases; junction bases outside the gene matches: 15. The CDR3 is 17 residues long. As concerns this clone: No antigen is known for it.

The origin of this receptor is a male donor in good health and CMV-seronegative. The rearrangement uses TRBV6-1 and TRBJ2-5; 8 bases match TRBD2. Sample: PBMCs. CDR3 protein: CASSGYRGSGVMETQYF. The CDR3 nucleotides read TGTGCCAGCAGTGGATACCGGGGTAGCGGGGTCATGGAGACCCAGTACTTC.